A single sample gave rise to the 25 T cell receptor beta chains below, sequenced in a study of blood T cell repertoires in COVID-19. TCRdb's copy holds only in-frame clones and misses some; the assay was immunoSEQ multiplex PCR. Of around 500,000 clones listed, roughly 90% are singletons. The sample was PBMCs or T cells enriched from blood (not recorded which). These receptors were obtained from a woman aged 40 to 50 who had recovered from COVID-19.

This sequence joins TRBV27 and TRBJ1-2; TRBD1 matches at 9 bases. CDR1 is MNHEY, CDR2 SMNVEV, per germline (reference sequence). The CDR3 is 15 amino acids. V shed 5 bases and J 8 bases; nucleotides not matched to a gene: 12. The CDR3 region has the DNA TGTGCCAGCAGTGGGACCGGGACAGGGAGGGCCGGCTACACCTTC. Its protein product is CASSGTGTGRAGYTF.

V gene TRBV9 combines with J gene TRBJ1-3; D is unresolved. Deletions cut 3 bases from V and 10 bases from J, with 14 bases between. Germline lookup yields CDR1 SGDLS and CDR2 YYNGEE. The CDR3 covers 13 residues. The chain's CDR3 is CASSAPSVRTIYF. CDR3 in DNA: TGTGCCAGCAGCGCGCCCTCCGTCAGGACCATATATTTT.

This rearrangement joins TRBV5-5 to TRBJ1-6; D call uncertain. This CDR3 spans 16 amino acids. Germline CDR1 reads SGHKS; CDR2 reads YYEKEE (reference sequence). V lost 2 bases, J lost 0 bases, and 9 bases lay in between. CDR3 in DNA: TGTGCCAGCAGCTTAGAGAGGAGCTCCTATAATTCACCCCTCCACTTT. As protein: CASSLERSSYNSPLHF. The variable domain in full, with the rest retrieved from reference TRBV5-5 and TRBJ1-6, is DAGVTQSPTHLIKTRGQQVTLRCSPISGHKSVSWYQQVLGQGPQFIFQYYEKEERGRGNFPDRFSARQFPNYSSELNVNALLLGDSALYLCASSLERSSYNSPLHFGNGTRLTVT.

The chain employs TRBV15 and TRBJ2-2; 8 bases match TRBD2. V lost 0 bases and J lost 4; bases outside the gene matches: 13. CDR3 length equals 19 residues. The germline V gene has CDR1 LNHNV and CDR2 YYDKDF (reference sequence). The CDR3: CATSRDVWSGRVSTGELFF. CDR3 in DNA: TGTGCCACCAGCAGAGATGTATGGAGCGGGAGAGTTAGCACCGGGGAGCTGTTTTTT.

CDR3 protein: CASSLDARGRNQEETQYF. The CDR3 DNA sequence: TGTGCCAGCAGCTTGGACGCGAGGGGGCGCAATCAAGAAGAGACCCAGTACTTC. The V and J genes are TRBV5-6 and TRBJ2-5; 7 bases agree with TRBD1. After removal of 0 bases from V and 3 bases from J, the junction contained 14 bases not matched to a gene. The CDR3 has 18 residues. Germline V CDR1 and CDR2: SGHDT, YYEEEE.

The chain carries TRBV7-2 and TRBJ2-1; D is perhaps TRBD1 (6 bases). CDR1 SGHTA and CDR2 FQGNSA come from the germline V gene. Trimming pared 1 base from V and 7 bases from J, leaving 14 bases between. This CDR3 region has 15 residues. CDR3: CASSLVGGPRNEQFF. The DNA for the CDR3 is TGTGCCAGCAGCTTAGTTGGGGGCCCCCGAAATGAGCAGTTCTTC. Variable domain in full (rest from reference TRBV7-2 and TRBJ2-1): GAGVSQSPSNKVTEKGKDVELRCDPISGHTALYWYRQSLGQGLEFLIYFQGNSAPDKSGLPSDRFSAERTGGSVSTLTIQRTQQEDSAVYLCASSLVGGPRNEQFFGPGTRLTVL.

V is TRBV6-5 and J is TRBJ2-5, with 7 positions matching TRBD2. CDR3 length: 15 residues. In germline, CDR1 is MNHEY, CDR2 SVGAGI. J lost 4 bases, V lost 3 bases, and 8 bases had no gene match. The CDR3 DNA sequence: TGTGCCAGCAGTTATTCCGGGACTATTCGAGAGACCCAGTACTTC. It codes for CASSYSGTIRETQYF.

V gene TRBV6-5 combines with J gene TRBJ2-2; 11 positions match TRBD2. CDR3 length equals 16 residues. V lost 4 bases and J lost 9; bases outside the gene matches: 10. CDR1 is MNHEY and CDR2 is SVGAGI in the germline V gene. The CDR3 region has the DNA TGTGCCAGCAGTTCCCAGACTAGCGGGACGCACCGGGAGCTGTTTTTT. This sequence encodes CASSSQTSGTHRELFF.

The chain has TRBV19 and TRBJ1-3, with 9 positions matching TRBD1. The CDR3 runs 15 residues. V trimming: 8 bases; J trimming: 1 base; junction bases outside the gene matches: 6. Germline CDR1 and CDR2: LNHDA and SQIVND (reference sequence). The CDR3 DNA follows: TGTGCCAGTGTCCGGGACAGGGTTTCTGGAAACACCATATATTTT. It translates to CASVRDRVSGNTIYF.

The chain carries TRBV27 and TRBJ1-4; 10 nucleotides agree with TRBD1. The CDR3 length is 17 residues. CDR1 is MNHEY, CDR2 SMNVEV, per germline (reference sequence). J lost 8 bases, V lost 5 bases, and 14 bases had no gene match. The CDR3 DNA follows: TGTGCCAGCAGTCATCACCTCTTAAGGACAGGGGGGGAAAAACTGTTTTTT. This codes for CASSHHLLRTGGEKLFF.

The chain couples TRBV5-5 to TRBJ2-1; weak D call: TRBD1 (5 bases). Germline values: CDR1 SGHKS, CDR2 YYEKEE (reference sequence). The CDR3 totals 13 residues. Trimming cost V 0 bases and J 7 bases, with 8 bases left between them. CDR3 in DNA: TGTGCCAGCAGCTTGGTAGGGGCTAATGAGCAGTTCTTC. Translated: CASSLVGANEQFF.

This clone was counted a single time. The V and J genes are TRBV12-3 or TRBV12-4 and TRBJ2-4, with D possibly matching TRBD2 (5 bases). CDR3 length equals 11 residues. Trimming left V 6 bases short and J 16 bases short, with 16 bases between. The CDR3 region has the DNA TGTGCCAGCAGACTACTAGACAACATATACTTC. This sequence encodes CASRLLDNIYF.

As for this clone: The sample carries other DNA sequences with the same CDR3. The chain recombines TRBV9 with TRBJ2-3; the D gene is possibly TRBD2 (6 bases). Trimming took off 2 bases at V and 5 bases at J, with 12 bases between the two ends. The CDR3 sequence is 14 residues long. Germline V gene data show CDR1 as SGDLS and CDR2 as YYNGEE. CDR3 sequence (DNA): TGTGCCAGCAGCGTCGGGAGTGGGCAAGATACGCAGTATTTT. Its translation is CASSVGSGQDTQYF.

The J gene is TRBJ1-6, the V gene TRBV12-3 or TRBV12-4, with D unclear. CDR3 length: 13 amino acids. V gave up 6 bases and J gave up 7 bases, with 10 bases separating them. Written as DNA, the CDR3 is TGTGCCAGCAGCAGATATATAAATTCACCCCTCCACTTT. The encoded protein is CASSRYINSPLHF.

V gene TRBV28 combines with J gene TRBJ1-6; TRBD1 matches 7 bases. CDR3 length: 15 amino acids. The germline V gene has CDR1 MDHEN and CDR2 SYDVKM. J was trimmed by 3 bases and V by 5 bases; bases with no gene match: 4. CDR3 DNA: TGTGCCAGCAGTACCGGGACAGACTATAATTCACCCCTCCACTTT. It codes for CASSTGTDYNSPLHF.

The chain carries TRBV5-4 and TRBJ2-7, with D possibly matching TRBD1 (5 bases). This CDR3 is built from 14 residues. Trimming removed 1 base at V and 2 bases at J, with 10 bases between. Germline V lookup: CDR1 SGHNT, CDR2 YYREEE (reference sequence). The CDR3 DNA is TGTGCCAGCAGCTTGTGGGGCTATACCTACGAGCAGTACTTC. It codes for CASSLWGYTYEQYF.

This clone came up once. The chain recombines TRBV3-1 (or the pseudogene TRBV3-2) with TRBJ2-1, with 9 bases identical to TRBD2. V trimming: 3 bases; J trimming: 1 base; junction bases outside the gene matches: 7. The germline V gene has CDR1 LGHDT and CDR2 YNNKEL (reference sequence). The length of the CDR3 is 17 residues. The CDR3 DNA reads as TGTGCCAGCAGCCACAATGGACTAGCGTTATCCTACAATGAGCAGTTCTTC. It yields the protein CASSHNGLALSYNEQFF.

Points on this clone: Mismatch with germline at one junction end may stem from a read error. V is TRBV7-8 and J is TRBJ2-7; TRBD1 matches at 7 bases. CDR3 length: 14 residues. Germline V lookup: CDR1 SGHVS, CDR2 FQNEAQ. The CDR3 nucleotides read TGTGCCAGCAACTTACAGGGGAGCTCCTACGAGCAGTACTTC. This codes for CASNLQGSSYEQYF.

The chain uses TRBV9 and TRBJ2-7; TRBD1 aligns across 7 bases. Looked up from germline, CDR1 is SGDLS and CDR2 is YYNGEE. The CDR3 spans 15 residues. The V and J ends lost 0 bases and 0 bases, in that order; junction bases with no gene match: 3. The CDR3, as DNA: TGTGCCAGCAGCGTAGGACAGGGTACCTCCTACGAGCAGTACTTC. Translating gives CASSVGQGTSYEQYF.

V and J are TRBV18 and TRBJ2-3; 13 bases agree with TRBD2. V dropped 3 bases and J dropped 8; count of bases not matched to a gene: 8. Looked up from germline, CDR1 is KGHSH and CDR2 is LQKENI. CDR3 size: 16 residues. This CDR3 reads CASSPPLAGGQGTQYF. In nucleotides, the CDR3 is TGTGCCAGCTCACCTCCACTAGCGGGAGGGCAGGGTACGCAGTATTTT.

The V gene is TRBV11-2, the J gene TRBJ1-6; 7 bases fit TRBD1. Germline-derived CDR1 and CDR2 are SGHAT and FQNNGV. This CDR3 spans 14 amino acids. V dropped 4 bases and J dropped 9; count of bases not matched to a gene: 6. The CDR3 nucleotides are TGTGCCAGCAGCTCCGACAGGGTGGCTTCACCCCTCCACTTT. Its protein product is CASSSDRVASPLHF. The entire variable domain, with the rest obtained from reference TRBV11-2 and TRBJ1-6, is as follows: EAGVAQSPRYKIIEKRQSVAFWCNPISGHATLYWYQQILGQGPKLLIQFQNNGVVDDSQLPKDRFSAERLKGVDSTLKIQPAKLEDSAVYLCASSSDRVASPLHFGNGTRLTVT.

This clone is a singleton in its sample. This chain uses TRBV13 with TRBJ2-7; D is unclear. V was pared by 5 bases and J by 0 bases, with 17 bases between. This CDR3 is 16 amino acids long. Germline V lookup: CDR1 PRHDT, CDR2 FYEKMQ (reference sequence). CDR3 DNA: TGTGCCAGCAGCCGCCGCTACAGCAGTACCTCCTACGAGCAGTACTTC. This encodes CASSRRYSSTSYEQYF.

V gene TRBV6-5 combines with J gene TRBJ2-7; 9 nucleotides agree with TRBD1. Losses at the gene ends were 2 bases for V and 0 bases for J; bases not matched to a gene: 2. Germline V gene sequence: CDR1 MNHEY, CDR2 SVGAGI. The CDR3 consists of 15 residues. In DNA form, the CDR3 reads TGTGCCAGCAGTTACGACAGGGGGAGCTCCTACGAGCAGTACTTC. Amino acids: CASSYDRGSSYEQYF.

V is TRBV29-1 and J is TRBJ2-7, with 12 bases matching TRBD2. This CDR3 region has 14 residues. Germline V gene lookup returns CDR1 SQVTM and CDR2 ANQGSEA. The ends lost 3 bases at V and 3 bases at J; junction bases unmatched: 3. CDR3 in DNA: TGCAGCGTTGACGGACTAGCGGGAAGCTACGAGCAGTACTTC. Protein sequence: CSVDGLAGSYEQYF.

The chain uses TRBV11-2 and TRBJ1-1; no clear D. The length of the CDR3 is 15 residues. Trimming took 4 bases from V and 4 from J, leaving 16 bases between them. Germline values: CDR1 SGHAT, CDR2 FQNNGV. CDR3 bases: TGTGCCAGCAGCTCCCCTCCGAGCCGCCGCACTGAAGCTTTCTTT. It translates to CASSSPPSRRTEAFF. Full variable domain (missing parts from reference TRBV11-2 and TRBJ1-1): EAGVAQSPRYKIIEKRQSVAFWCNPISGHATLYWYQQILGQGPKLLIQFQNNGVVDDSQLPKDRFSAERLKGVDSTLKIQPAKLEDSAVYLCASSSPPSRRTEAFFGQGTRLTVV.